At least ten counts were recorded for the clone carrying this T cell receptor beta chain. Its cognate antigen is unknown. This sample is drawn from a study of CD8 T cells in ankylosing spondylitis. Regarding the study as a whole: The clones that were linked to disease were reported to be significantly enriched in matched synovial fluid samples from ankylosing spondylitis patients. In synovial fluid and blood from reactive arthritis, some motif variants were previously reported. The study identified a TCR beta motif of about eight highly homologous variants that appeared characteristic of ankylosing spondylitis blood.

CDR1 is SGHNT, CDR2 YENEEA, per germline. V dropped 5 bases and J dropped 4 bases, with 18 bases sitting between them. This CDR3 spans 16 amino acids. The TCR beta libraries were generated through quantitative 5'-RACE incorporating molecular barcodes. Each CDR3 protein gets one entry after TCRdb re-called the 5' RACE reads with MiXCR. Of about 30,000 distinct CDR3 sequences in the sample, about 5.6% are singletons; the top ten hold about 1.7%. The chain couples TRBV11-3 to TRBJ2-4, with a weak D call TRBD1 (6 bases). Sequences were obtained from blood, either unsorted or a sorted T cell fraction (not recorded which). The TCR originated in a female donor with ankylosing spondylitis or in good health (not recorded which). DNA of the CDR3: TGTGCCAGCAGCACGACCCCACAGGGTACGAAAAACATTCAGTACTTC. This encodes CASSTTPQGTKNIQYF.